The next 30 T cell receptor beta chains were all read from a single sample in a study of T cell repertoires in cytomegalovirus infection. Their specific antigens are unknown. TCRdb itself ran the reads through MiXCR, one entry per CDR3 protein. The sample records fewer than 1,000,000 distinct CDR3 sequences, more than 25% being singletons. This specimen consisted of cultured CD8+ T cells from PBMCs, obtained from culture after CMV antigen stimulation. Receptors were obtained from a human donor in good health (CMV status not recorded). Some clones in this sample may be carry-over from other donors' samples.

The chain is built from TRBV7-9 and TRBJ2-7; 8 positions match TRBD2. The V and J ends lost 5 bases and 2 bases, in that order; junction bases with no gene match: 8. This CDR3 has 15 residues. Germline V lookup: CDR1 SEHNR, CDR2 FQNEAQ (reference sequence). This chain's CDR3 is CASSAGGGPTYEQYV. For the CDR3, the DNA is TGTGCCAGCAGCGCTGGCGGGGGGCCAACCTACGAGCAGTACGTC.

This clonotype was detected a few times. This chain connects TRBV12-3 or TRBV12-4 to TRBJ2-2; perhaps TRBD1 as D (6 bases). This CDR3 has 17 residues. V lost 3 bases to trimming and J lost 2 bases, with 16 bases between them. The CDR3 sequence: CASSFLPPGTNTGELFF. The CDR3 region has the DNA TGTGCCAGCAGTTTCTTGCCGCCCGGGACAAACACCGGGGAGCTGTTTTTT.

This clonotype occurred a few times. The chain joins TRBV7-9 to TRBJ2-7; TRBD2 is a possible D gene (5 bases). V lost 5 bases and J 4 bases, leaving 18 bases between the germline ends. The length of the CDR3 is 15 residues. Per the germline V gene, CDR1 is SEHNR and CDR2 is FQNEAQ (reference sequence). The CDR3 DNA reads as TGTGCCAGCAGCCCAGCGGATTCCCAAGGTTACGAGCAGTACGTC. As protein: CASSPADSQGYEQYV.

The table lists this clonotype with a few counts. The V call is TRBV6-1, the J call TRBJ2-7; D gene unclear. Germline V gene lookup returns CDR1 MNHNS and CDR2 SASEGT. This CDR3 has 14 amino acids. V was shortened by 2 bases and J by 5 bases, with 13 bases between the two germline ends. CDR3 sequence: CASSESQIHNEQYV. DNA for the CDR3: TGTGCCAGCAGTGAAAGCCAAATTCATAACGAGCAGTACGTC.

The chain combines TRBV27 with TRBJ1-5; 8 bases agree with TRBD1. This CDR3 spans 14 amino acids. The germline CDR1 and CDR2 sequences are MNHEY and SMNVEV (reference sequence). Trimming at V came to 7 bases and at J to 5 bases, leaving 7 bases not matched to a gene. The DNA of the CDR3 is TGTGCCAGCATGGATCTACAGGGGGATCAGCCCCAGCATTTT. Translating gives CASMDLQGDQPQHF.

The chain is built from TRBV12-3 or TRBV12-4 and TRBJ2-1; 10 bases line up with TRBD2. V lost 2 bases, J lost 6 bases, and 1 base stayed unmatched. The CDR3 extends over 14 amino acids. CDR3 coding DNA: TGTGCCAGCAGTTTAACTAGCGGGGTCAATGAGCAGTTCTTC. Encoded protein: CASSLTSGVNEQFF.

The gene calls are TRBV6-8 and TRBJ2-2; a weak D match, TRBD2 (5 bases). The germline V gene encodes CDR1 MNHGY and CDR2 SAAAGT. The CDR3 extends over 15 amino acids. V was trimmed by 1 base and J by 5 bases, leaving 11 bases between them. The CDR3 protein is CASSYFLGETGELFF. CDR3 bases: TGTGCCAGCAGTTACTTCCTCGGGGAAACCGGGGAGCTGTTTTTT.

The chain combines TRBV27 with TRBJ2-1; D is ambiguous. The CDR3 is 13 amino acids. The V gene lost 3 bases and the J gene lost 9 bases, with 12 bases spanning the gap. The germline V gene encodes CDR1 MNHEY and CDR2 SMNVEV (reference sequence). The CDR3, as DNA: TGTGCCAGCAGTTTGCAGGCCGCCGCTGAGCAGTTCTTC. Translation: CASSLQAAAEQFF.

The V and J genes are TRBV7-3 and TRBJ1-4; D uncertain. Germline CDR1 and CDR2: SGHTA and FQGTGA. The CDR3 sequence is 13 residues long. Trimming cost V 11 bases and J 3 bases, with 13 bases left between them. For the CDR3, the DNA is TGTGCCTCCCGCGGGCAGGCTAATGAAAAACTGTTTTTT. Protein sequence: CASRGQANEKLFF.

In this sample, this clonotype turned up a few times. CDR3 nucleotide sequence: TGTGCCAGCAGCACAGGGACAGTCAGCGGAGAAAAACTGTTTTTT. Its protein is CASSTGTVSGEKLFF. This sequence joins TRBV7-9 and TRBJ1-4; the match to TRBD1 covers 7 bases. The J segment lost 8 bases and the V segment lost 5 bases, leaving 11 bases of the junction unmatched. The CDR3 has 15 residues. Germline loops: CDR1 SEHNR, CDR2 FQNEAQ (reference sequence). Complete variable domain (other parts from reference TRBV7-9 and TRBJ1-4): DTGVSQNPRHKITKRGQNVTFRCDPISEHNRLYWYRQTLGQGPEFLTYFQNEAQLEKSRLLSDRFSAERPKGSFSTLEIQRTEQGDSAMYLCASSTGTVSGEKLFFGSGTQLSVL.

The V call is TRBV29-1, the J call TRBJ2-1; possible D gene TRBD2, 6 bases. Germline V gives CDR1 SQVTM, CDR2 ANQGSEA. V lost 6 bases to trimming and J lost 5 bases, with 20 bases between them. The CDR3 is made up of 15 amino acids. CDR3: CSVAGTRFENNEQFF. In DNA, the CDR3 is TGCAGCGTCGCCGGGACTCGATTTGAAAACAATGAGCAGTTCTTC.

V gene TRBV4-3 combines with J gene TRBJ1-2; D not resolved. With 1 base removed from V and 8 bases from J, the gap between germline ends came to 11 bases. The CDR3 runs to 13 residues. CDR1 LGHNA and CDR2 YSLEER come from the germline V gene. The CDR3 coding sequence is TGCGCCAGCAGCCAAGGGGAGATGGACGGCTACACCTTC. Residues: CASSQGEMDGYTF.

In its sample, this clonotype was seen a few times. In nucleotides, the CDR3 is TGTGCCAGCCGACTACGGACATCCAGCTCCTACGAGCAGTACTTC. It encodes CASRLRTSSSYEQYF. The rearrangement uses TRBV6-5 and TRBJ2-7; the D gene could be TRBD1 or TRBD2 (5 bases each). V was pared by 8 bases and J by 0 bases, with 17 bases between. The CDR3 loop spans 15 amino acids. CDR1 MNHEY and CDR2 SVGAGI come from the germline V gene.

V is TRBV19 and J is TRBJ1-3, with D perhaps TRBD1 (6 bases). This CDR3 comprises 15 residues. Trimming removed 6 bases at V and 1 base at J, with 13 bases between. The V gene's germline CDR1 is LNHDA and CDR2 SQIVND (reference sequence). The chain's CDR3 is CASRNYRVSGNTIYF. The CDR3 DNA reads TGTGCCAGTAGGAATTACAGGGTTTCTGGAAACACCATATATTTT.

The table lists this clonotype with many counts. The rearrangement joins TRBV4-3 to TRBJ2-1; TRBD2 agrees at 7 bases. Germline CDR1 reads LGHNA; CDR2 reads YSLEER. This CDR3 has 14 residues. Trimming took 6 bases from V and 5 from J; bases not matched to a gene: 7. The CDR3 DNA is TGCGCCAGCAGTTTCGGACTAGGAAACAATGAGCAGTTCTTC. Protein: CASSFGLGNNEQFF.

The genes are TRBV18 and TRBJ2-7; D is possibly TRBD2 (5 bases). The germline gives CDR1 KGHSH, CDR2 LQKENI. V lost 3 bases, J lost 3 bases, and 15 bases lay in between. The CDR3 spans 15 residues. The CDR3 nucleotides read TGTGCCAGCTCACCGACCGACGGGAAAGACTACGAGCAGTACTTC. Residues: CASSPTDGKDYEQYF.

The CDR3 sequence is CSVVAASGANVLTF. The CDR3, as DNA: TGCAGCGTTGTGGCAGCCTCTGGGGCCAACGTCCTGACTTTC. The V gene is TRBV29-1, the J gene TRBJ2-6; D is unclear. Trimming left V 4 bases short and J 0 bases short, with 7 bases between. The germline V gene encodes CDR1 SQVTM and CDR2 ANQGSEA. The CDR3 loop spans 14 amino acids.

This clonotype has more than one count but fewer than ten. V is TRBV19 and J is TRBJ1-6; D may be TRBD1 (6 bases). CDR1 LNHDA and CDR2 SQIVND come from the germline V gene (reference sequence). The CDR3 covers 15 residues. With 7 bases removed from V and 7 bases from J, the gap between germline ends came to 17 bases. The CDR3 coding sequence is TGTGCCAGTACCACAGGGTACCTTGGGAATTCACCCCTCCACTTT. Amino acids: CASTTGYLGNSPLHF. Complete variable domain (other parts from reference TRBV19 and TRBJ1-6): DGGITQSPKYLFRKEGQNVTLSCEQNLNHDAMYWYRQDPGQGLRLIYYSQIVNDFQKGDIAEGYSVSREKKESFPLTVTSAQKNPTAFYLCASTTGYLGNSPLHFGNGTRLTVT.

CDR3 region: CASSLDLAGTGNTIYF. In DNA form, the CDR3 reads TGTGCCAGCAGCTTAGATCTGGCAGGGACTGGAAACACCATATATTTT. V is TRBV11-2 and J is TRBJ1-3, with a weak D call TRBD1 (5 bases). Trimming stripped 0 bases from V and 2 bases from J, with 11 bases between. The CDR3 sequence is 16 residues long. From germline, CDR1 is SGHAT and CDR2 FQNNGV.

This chain uses TRBV19 with TRBJ1-1; the D gene is possibly TRBD1 (6 bases). V was clipped by 3 bases and J by 8 bases, with 13 bases between them. The germline V gene encodes CDR1 LNHDA and CDR2 SQIVND (reference sequence). The CDR3 runs to 13 residues. The CDR3 DNA follows: TGTGCCAGTAGTATCGGGCAGGGGAGGGAAGCTTTCTTT. This encodes CASSIGQGREAFF.

In its sample, this clonotype was seen a few times. This chain joins TRBV7-9 and TRBJ2-3; unclear D gene. CDR3 length: 15 amino acids. With 1 base removed from V and 2 bases from J, the gap between germline ends came to 10 bases. Germline CDR1 SEHNR, CDR2 FQNEAQ (reference sequence). CDR3 nucleotides: TGTGCCAGCAGCTTAGTCCAAGGCCACACAGATACGCAGTATTTT. This translates into CASSLVQGHTDTQYF.

A note on this clonotype: A much larger clone is a single base away; this may be a read error. The chain recombines TRBV11-2 with TRBJ2-3, with 8 positions matching TRBD1. This CDR3 contains 16 residues. Germline-derived CDR1 and CDR2 are SGHAT and FQNNGV. The CDR3 protein is CVSSLVQGAPADTQYF. CDR3 nucleotides: TGTGTCAGCAGCTTAGTCCAGGGGGCTCCGGCAGATACGCAGTATTTT.

This clonotype was seen ten or more times. The DNA of the CDR3 is TGTGCCAGCAGCTTAGGGGACAGGGCCCCCTACGAGCAGTACTTC. It codes for CASSLGDRAPYEQYF. This chain connects TRBV7-6 to TRBJ2-7; 9 bases align to TRBD1. This CDR3 comprises 15 residues. The germline V gene has CDR1 SGHVS and CDR2 FNYEAQ. V was clipped by 1 base and J by 2 bases; unmatched bases: 3.

V gene TRBV4-1 combines with J gene TRBJ2-2; D is unclear. CDR1 MGHRA and CDR2 YSYEKL come from the germline V gene. The V end was cut by 5 bases, the J end by 1 base, with 8 bases between. The CDR3 runs to 14 residues. CDR3 nucleotides: TGCGCCAGCAGCTCCCTTCGGAACACCGGGGAGCTGTTTTTT. Translated: CASSSLRNTGELFF.

This clonotype was seen only a few times. The chain has TRBV6-6 and TRBJ2-2, with no clear D. CDR3 length: 14 residues. The V and J ends lost 8 bases and 3 bases respectively, with 13 bases between them. CDR1 MNHNY and CDR2 SVGAGI come from the germline V gene (reference sequence). CDR3 bases: TGTGCCAGCTTCGAAGGTCCGTACACCGGGGAGCTGTTTTTT. It is translated as CASFEGPYTGELFF.

In this sample, this clonotype turned up many times. The chain is built from TRBV7-2 and TRBJ2-1, with a possible D match to TRBD2 (7 bases). The germline V gene encodes CDR1 SGHTA and CDR2 FQGNSA. This CDR3 spans 15 amino acids. V gave up 2 bases and J gave up 4 bases, with 12 bases separating them. The CDR3 DNA follows: TGTGCCAGCAGCTTAAGGGGGGGTACATACAATGAGCAGTTCTTC. Protein product: CASSLRGGTYNEQFF.

The chain couples TRBV27 to TRBJ1-1; 10 bases match TRBD1. Trimming took 5 bases from V and 5 from J; bases not matched to a gene: 5. CDR1 is MNHEY, CDR2 SMNVEV, per germline (reference sequence). CDR3 length: 14 amino acids. For the CDR3, the DNA is TGTGCCAGCAGTGAGGGACAGGGGACGACTGAAGCTTTCTTT. Its protein is CASSEGQGTTEAFF.

The table lists this clonotype with a few counts. V gene TRBV28 combines with J gene TRBJ2-7; TRBD1 agrees at 7 bases. Per the germline V gene, CDR1 is MDHEN and CDR2 is SYDVKM. The CDR3 loop spans 14 amino acids. The V and J ends lost 7 bases and 10 bases, in that order; junction bases with no gene match: 16. CDR3 sequence: CASTPGQTAFLQYF. The DNA for the CDR3 is TGTGCCAGCACCCCGGGACAGACAGCCTTCCTTCAGTACTTC.

This clonotype was seen a few times. The chain carries TRBV6-1 and TRBJ2-5; TRBD2 agrees at 7 bases. V was clipped by 5 bases and J by 0 bases; unmatched bases: 9. CDR1 is MNHNS and CDR2 is SASEGT in the germline V gene. The CDR3 is 16 residues long. CDR3 in DNA: TGTGCCAGCAGTTCGCAGACTAGCCCGTACCAAGAGACCCAGTACTTC. Translating it yields CASSSQTSPYQETQYF.

The table lists this clonotype with a few counts. The V gene is TRBV6-2 or TRBV6-3, the J gene TRBJ2-7; tentative D call: TRBD2 (5 bases). The length of the CDR3 is 13 residues. The germline gives CDR1 MNHEY, CDR2 SVGEGT. V was clipped by 2 bases and J by 8 bases, with 13 bases between them. The CDR3 DNA follows: TGTGCCAGCAGTTACAATCCGGGGTATCAGCAGTACGTC. It encodes CASSYNPGYQQYV.